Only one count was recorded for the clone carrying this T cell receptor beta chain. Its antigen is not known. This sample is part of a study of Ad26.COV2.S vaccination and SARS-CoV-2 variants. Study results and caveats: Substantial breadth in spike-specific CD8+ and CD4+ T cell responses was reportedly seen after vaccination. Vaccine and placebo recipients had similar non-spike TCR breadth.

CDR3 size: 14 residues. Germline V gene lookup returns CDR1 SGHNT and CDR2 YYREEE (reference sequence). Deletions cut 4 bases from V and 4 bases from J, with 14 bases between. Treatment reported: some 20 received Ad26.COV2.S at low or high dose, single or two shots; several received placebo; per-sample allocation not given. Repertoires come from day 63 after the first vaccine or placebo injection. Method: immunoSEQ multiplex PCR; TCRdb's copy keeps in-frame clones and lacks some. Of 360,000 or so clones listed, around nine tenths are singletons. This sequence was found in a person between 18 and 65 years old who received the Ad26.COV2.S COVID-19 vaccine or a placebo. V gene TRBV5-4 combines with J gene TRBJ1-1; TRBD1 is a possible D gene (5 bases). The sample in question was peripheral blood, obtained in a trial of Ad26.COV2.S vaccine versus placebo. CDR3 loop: CASSPKGVGTEAFF. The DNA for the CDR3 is TGTGCCAGCAGCCCCAAAGGGGTTGGCACTGAAGCTTTCTTT.